The rows below give T cell receptor beta chains drawn from one sample of a study of blood T cell repertoires in COVID-19. Data came from immunoSEQ multiplex PCR; TCRdb stores just in-frame clones and leaves some out. The sample consists of around 100,000 clones, roughly 89% of them appearing once. Specimen: peripheral blood. The receptors here all came from a man in his sixties with COVID-19, enrolled during active disease. Each CDR3 is given with its conserved first and last residue. The order of the fields is D gene, J gene, V gene, CDR3 length, clone size, CDR3 DNA, CDR3 protein. A D gene is named only where the DNA matches it firmly. Rows give clone size only sometimes, using once, few, many, or a class for an expanded clone.

d_gene: -
j_gene: TRBJ1-6
v_gene: TRBV25-1
len: 15
abundance: -
CDR3nt: TGTGCCAGCAGTGGGGAACCGACAGACAGCTCACCCCTCCACTTT
CDR3aa: CASSGEPTDSSPLHF

d_gene: -
j_gene: TRBJ2-3
v_gene: TRBV30
len: 14
abundance: -
CDR3nt: TGTGCCTGGAGTAGGTCGGGAGCAAGAGATACGCAGTATTTT
CDR3aa: CAWSRSGARDTQYF

d_gene: TRBD1
j_gene: TRBJ1-1
v_gene: TRBV18
len: 14
abundance: -
CDR3nt: TGTGCCAGCTCGGACGGGACAGTGAACACTGAAGCTTTCTTT
CDR3aa: CASSDGTVNTEAFF

d_gene: -
j_gene: TRBJ2-7
v_gene: TRBV11-3
len: 13
abundance: -
CDR3nt: TGTGCCAGCAGCCCATCACCGGGTCTTCTGGAGTACTTC
CDR3aa: CASSPSPGLLEYF

d_gene: -
j_gene: TRBJ2-1
v_gene: TRBV6-5
len: 15
abundance: -
CDR3nt: TGTGCCAGCAGTCGGGTCTTAAATCAGGGCAGTGAGCAGTTCTTC
CDR3aa: CASSRVLNQGSEQFF

d_gene: -
j_gene: TRBJ1-4
v_gene: TRBV5-1
len: 13
abundance: -
CDR3nt: TGCGCCAGCAGCACACAGAGTAATGAAAAACTGTTTTTT
CDR3aa: CASSTQSNEKLFF

d_gene: TRBD1
j_gene: TRBJ2-2
v_gene: TRBV6-4
len: 14
abundance: -
CDR3nt: TGTGCCAGCAGCCGGGACAGTAACACCGGGGAGCTGTTTTTT
CDR3aa: CASSRDSNTGELFF

d_gene: -
j_gene: TRBJ1-6
v_gene: TRBV30
len: 16
abundance: -
CDR3nt: TGTGCCTGTGTGTCCAGGGCTCGGGGGGGGAATTCACCCCTCCACTTT
CDR3aa: CACVSRARGGNSPLHF

d_gene: -
j_gene: TRBJ1-2
v_gene: TRBV5-1
len: 13
abundance: -
CDR3nt: TGCGCCAGCAGTACGGGAGGGGACTATGGCTACACCTTC
CDR3aa: CASSTGGDYGYTF

d_gene: TRBD1
j_gene: TRBJ1-1
v_gene: TRBV10-3
len: 17
abundance: -
CDR3nt: TGTGCCATCAGTGGTTGGGGACAGGGAGCCCTGAACACTGAAGCTTTCTTT
CDR3aa: CAISGWGQGALNTEAFF

d_gene: TRBD1
j_gene: TRBJ1-1
v_gene: TRBV30
len: 12
abundance: few
CDR3nt: TGTGCCGCACAGGGGATAAACACTGAAGCTTTCTTT
CDR3aa: CAAQGINTEAFF

d_gene: -
j_gene: TRBJ1-6
v_gene: TRBV18
len: 14
abundance: -
CDR3nt: TGTGCCAGCTCACCAAGGAGTTCTGGCTCACCCCTCCACTTT
CDR3aa: CASSPRSSGSPLHF

d_gene: -
j_gene: TRBJ1-3
v_gene: TRBV9
len: 15
abundance: -
CDR3nt: TGTGCCAGCAGCGCCGGACAGACCTCTGGAAACACCATATATTTT
CDR3aa: CASSAGQTSGNTIYF

d_gene: TRBD2
j_gene: TRBJ2-1
v_gene: TRBV5-4
len: 16
abundance: -
CDR3nt: TGTGCCAGCAGCCCGCGGACTAGCGGGGGGGGTTTTGAGCAGTTCTTC
CDR3aa: CASSPRTSGGGFEQFF

d_gene: TRBD1
j_gene: TRBJ2-2
v_gene: TRBV18
len: 16
abundance: -
CDR3nt: TGTGCCAGCTCACCGATCCGGGACAGGGGCCCCGGGGAGCTGTTTTTT
CDR3aa: CASSPIRDRGPGELFF

d_gene: TRBD1
j_gene: TRBJ2-2
v_gene: TRBV18
len: 14
abundance: few
CDR3nt: TGTGCCAGCTCACCTGGGACAGCGACCGGGGAGCTGTTTTTT
CDR3aa: CASSPGTATGELFF

d_gene: -
j_gene: TRBJ1-1
v_gene: TRBV2
len: 15
abundance: -
CDR3nt: TGTGCCAGCAGTGAATTTCGGGGGAGGTTCACTGAAGCTTTCTTT
CDR3aa: CASSEFRGRFTEAFF

d_gene: -
j_gene: TRBJ1-4
v_gene: TRBV11-3
len: 14
abundance: -
CDR3nt: TGTGCCAGCAGTCAAAGCCGGGGTAATGAAAAACTGTTTTTT
CDR3aa: CASSQSRGNEKLFF

d_gene: -
j_gene: TRBJ1-2
v_gene: TRBV3-1/TRBV3-2
len: 15
abundance: -
CDR3nt: TGTGCCAGCAGCCGAAAGTGGGGAGAGAACTATGGCTACACCTTC
CDR3aa: CASSRKWGENYGYTF

d_gene: -
j_gene: TRBJ1-1
v_gene: TRBV7-9
len: 12
abundance: -
CDR3nt: TGTGCCAGCAGCTACACGAACACTGAAGCTTTCTTT
CDR3aa: CASSYTNTEAFF

d_gene: -
j_gene: TRBJ1-4
v_gene: TRBV5-1
len: 15
abundance: -
CDR3nt: TGCGCCAGCAGCTTGAGTGGCAGACTGAATGAAAAACTGTTTTTT
CDR3aa: CASSLSGRLNEKLFF

d_gene: -
j_gene: TRBJ1-3
v_gene: TRBV30
len: 15
abundance: -
CDR3nt: TGTGCCTGGAGTTCTTCGAGGTACTCTGGAAACACCATATATTTT
CDR3aa: CAWSSSRYSGNTIYF

d_gene: TRBD1
j_gene: TRBJ1-6
v_gene: TRBV3-1/TRBV3-2
len: 15
abundance: -
CDR3nt: TGTGCCAGCAGGCAGCCGGGACAGAGCAATTCACCCCTCCACTTT
CDR3aa: CASRQPGQSNSPLHF

d_gene: TRBD1
j_gene: TRBJ2-7
v_gene: TRBV11-2
len: 16
abundance: -
CDR3nt: TGTGCCAGCAGCTTCAGGGGACAGGGACGTCACTACGAGCAGTACTTC
CDR3aa: CASSFRGQGRHYEQYF

d_gene: -
j_gene: TRBJ2-5
v_gene: TRBV24-1
len: 14
abundance: -
CDR3nt: TGTGCCACCAGTGATTCTACACTCGGGGAGACCCAGTACTTC
CDR3aa: CATSDSTLGETQYF

d_gene: TRBD2
j_gene: TRBJ2-2
v_gene: TRBV7-7
len: 14
abundance: -
CDR3nt: TGTGCTAGCAGTCCGACTAGCTTTACCGGGGAGCTGTTTTTT
CDR3aa: CASSPTSFTGELFF

d_gene: -
j_gene: TRBJ2-7
v_gene: TRBV12-3/TRBV12-4
len: 12
abundance: -
CDR3nt: TGTGCCAGCAGTTTAAGGGGTTACGAGCAGTACTTC
CDR3aa: CASSLRGYEQYF

d_gene: TRBD2
j_gene: TRBJ2-7
v_gene: TRBV9
len: 16
abundance: once
CDR3nt: TGTGCCAGCAGCCCTACCCCGACTAGCGGGAGGAGCGAGCAGTACTTC
CDR3aa: CASSPTPTSGRSEQYF

d_gene: TRBD1
j_gene: TRBJ2-5
v_gene: TRBV24-1
len: 14
abundance: -
CDR3nt: TGTGCCACCAGTGGGGACAGTCTCCAAGAGACCCAGTACTTC
CDR3aa: CATSGDSLQETQYF

d_gene: -
j_gene: TRBJ1-1
v_gene: TRBV11-2
len: 14
abundance: -
CDR3nt: TGTGCCAGCAGCTTAGATGAGGCCAGTTCTAAAGCTTTCTTT
CDR3aa: CASSLDEASSKAFF

d_gene: TRBD1
j_gene: TRBJ2-6
v_gene: TRBV5-1
len: 16
abundance: once
CDR3nt: TGCGCCAGCAGCTCGACAGGGGGCACTGGGGCCAACGTCCTGACTTTC
CDR3aa: CASSSTGGTGANVLTF

d_gene: -
j_gene: TRBJ1-5
v_gene: TRBV6-8
len: 16
abundance: few
CDR3nt: TGTGCCAGCAGCCGCCGGGGAGGGCCAAGCAATCAGCCCCAGCATTTT
CDR3aa: CASSRRGGPSNQPQHF

d_gene: -
j_gene: TRBJ2-7
v_gene: TRBV11-2
len: 18
abundance: -
CDR3nt: TGTGCCAGCAGCTTTCGGGATGGGGCGGGGTTGAGCTCCTACGAGCAGTACTTC
CDR3aa: CASSFRDGAGLSSYEQYF

d_gene: TRBD2
j_gene: TRBJ2-5
v_gene: TRBV6-2/TRBV6-3
len: 14
abundance: -
CDR3nt: TGTGCCAGCAGCCTAGCGGGAGAGAGAGAGACCCAGTACTTC
CDR3aa: CASSLAGERETQYF

d_gene: -
j_gene: TRBJ1-6
v_gene: TRBV19
len: 13
abundance: once
CDR3nt: TGTGCCAGTAATTCGGCGGGGGTTTCACCCCTCCACTTT
CDR3aa: CASNSAGVSPLHF

d_gene: TRBD1
j_gene: TRBJ1-2
v_gene: TRBV27
len: 13
abundance: -
CDR3nt: TGTGCCAGCTTCGGACAGGGGGTGTATGGCTACACCTTC
CDR3aa: CASFGQGVYGYTF

d_gene: -
j_gene: TRBJ1-4
v_gene: TRBV2
len: 14
abundance: -
CDR3nt: TGTGCCAGCAGGGGGGGGACATCAAATGAAAAACTGTTTTTT
CDR3aa: CASRGGTSNEKLFF

d_gene: -
j_gene: TRBJ2-1
v_gene: TRBV7-2
len: 15
abundance: -
CDR3nt: TGTGCCAGCAGCTTTGTTACTCCCCCCTTCAATGAGCAGTTCTTC
CDR3aa: CASSFVTPPFNEQFF

d_gene: TRBD1
j_gene: TRBJ1-1
v_gene: TRBV7-3
len: 17
abundance: -
CDR3nt: TGTGCCAGCAGCTTAAAATGGGGACAGAGTATGAACACTGAAGCTTTCTTT
CDR3aa: CASSLKWGQSMNTEAFF

d_gene: TRBD1
j_gene: TRBJ1-5
v_gene: TRBV24-1
len: 15
abundance: -
CDR3nt: TGTGCCACCAGTGATTCGACAGGGTCGAGGCAGCCCCAGCATTTT
CDR3aa: CATSDSTGSRQPQHF

d_gene: -
j_gene: TRBJ2-5
v_gene: TRBV11-1
len: 14
abundance: few
CDR3nt: TGTGCCAGCAGCTTAGAAGGGGGGGAAGAGACCCAGTACTTC
CDR3aa: CASSLEGGEETQYF

d_gene: -
j_gene: TRBJ2-1
v_gene: TRBV12-3/TRBV12-4
len: 13
abundance: -
CDR3nt: TGTGCCAGCAACCTGGGGGCTTACAATGAGCAGTTCTTC
CDR3aa: CASNLGAYNEQFF

d_gene: TRBD1
j_gene: TRBJ1-6
v_gene: TRBV2
len: 15
abundance: once
CDR3nt: TGTGCCAGCAGTGAAGACAGGGGGCTGTTCCGGAACATCCACTTT
CDR3aa: CASSEDRGLFRNIHF

d_gene: -
j_gene: TRBJ2-6
v_gene: TRBV30
len: 15
abundance: -
CDR3nt: TGTGCCTGGGCCCCTGCGGGGTCTGGGGCCAACGTCCTGACTTTC
CDR3aa: CAWAPAGSGANVLTF

d_gene: TRBD1
j_gene: TRBJ1-1
v_gene: TRBV7-8
len: 16
abundance: -
CDR3nt: TGTGCCAGCAGCTTAGAGACAGGGGAGGAGGTCACTGAAGCTTTCTTT
CDR3aa: CASSLETGEEVTEAFF

d_gene: -
j_gene: TRBJ1-2
v_gene: TRBV5-6
len: 15
abundance: few
CDR3nt: TGTGCCAGCAGCACAATTTTGACACCGAACTATGGCTACACCTTC
CDR3aa: CASSTILTPNYGYTF

d_gene: -
j_gene: TRBJ2-1
v_gene: TRBV3-1/TRBV3-2
len: 15
abundance: -
CDR3nt: TGTGCCAGCAGCCAATTAGCGGAGTACTACAATGAGCAGTTCTTC
CDR3aa: CASSQLAEYYNEQFF

d_gene: -
j_gene: TRBJ2-1
v_gene: TRBV19
len: 13
abundance: -
CDR3nt: TGTGCCAGTAGTCCGTCCGTCCACAATGAGCAGTTCTTC
CDR3aa: CASSPSVHNEQFF

d_gene: -
j_gene: TRBJ2-7
v_gene: TRBV30
len: 12
abundance: -
CDR3nt: TGTGCCTGGAGTGTGACCGCACTACGGCAGTACTTC
CDR3aa: CAWSVTALRQYF

d_gene: -
j_gene: TRBJ2-1
v_gene: TRBV27
len: 13
abundance: -
CDR3nt: TGTGCCAGCAGTTCCGGCTCCTACAATGAGCAGTTCTTC
CDR3aa: CASSSGSYNEQFF

d_gene: -
j_gene: TRBJ2-5
v_gene: TRBV18
len: 14
abundance: -
CDR3nt: TGTGCCAGCTCACCACCGGAGGGTTGGGAGACCCAGTACTTC
CDR3aa: CASSPPEGWETQYF

d_gene: TRBD2
j_gene: TRBJ2-3
v_gene: TRBV27
len: 13
abundance: -
CDR3nt: TGTGCCAGCAGTCCCGGGGGGGGAGGTACGCAGTATTTT
CDR3aa: CASSPGGGGTQYF

d_gene: TRBD1
j_gene: TRBJ2-7
v_gene: TRBV11-3
len: 14
abundance: -
CDR3nt: TGTGCCAGCAGCGTCGGCACAGGGGCGTACGAGCAGTACTTC
CDR3aa: CASSVGTGAYEQYF

d_gene: -
j_gene: TRBJ2-7
v_gene: TRBV11-3
len: 13
abundance: -
CDR3nt: TGTGCCAGCAGCCCCGGCGGCTCCTACGAGCAGTACTTC
CDR3aa: CASSPGGSYEQYF